The 20 T cell receptor beta chains below all came from one sample that was sequenced in a study of identical twins (dated by TCRdb to 2015 to 2016). The library was made by 5' RACE. Sequencing instrument: Illumina HiSeq 2000. Starting from the raw public reads, TCRdb applied fastp trimming at Q25, assembled clones with MiXCR and retained in-frame beta chains. All rows with the same CDR3 protein become a single entry with the most common DNA and genes. Counted in this sample were about 240,000 distinct CDR3 sequences; about 10% of them appeared once. The top ten constitute 9% to 10% of the sample. Sequencing was carried out using memory T cells sorted from blood. The intended sense of this specimen's cell subset or site label: CD45RO+ enriched T cells. The source is a man in his fifties in good health.

V gene TRBV5-6 combines with J gene TRBJ1-1; TRBD1 matches 7 bases. CDR3 length: 14 residues. CDR1 is SGHDT and CDR2 is YYEEEE in the germline V gene. J lost 5 bases, V lost 1 base, and 5 bases had no gene match. CDR3 in DNA: TGTGCCAGCAGCTTGACAGGGGAGGGGACTGAAGCTTTCTTT. Encoded protein: CASSLTGEGTEAFF.

As regards this clonotype: A much larger clone is a single base away; this may be a read error. The CDR3 bases are TGCGCCAGCAGCTCCTATTCCGGGCCTGAGTATGAAAAACTGTTTTTT. Translating gives CASSSYSGPEYEKLFF. The rearrangement uses TRBV5-1 and TRBJ1-4, with unresolved D. In germline, CDR1 is SGHRS, CDR2 YFSETQ. The CDR3 is 16 amino acids. Trimming took 3 bases from V and 6 from J, leaving 18 bases between them. Filled out from reference TRBV5-1 and TRBJ1-4, the complete variable domain reads KAGVTQTPRYLIKTRGQQVTLSCSPISGHRSVSWYQQTPGQGLQFLFEYFSETQRNKGNFPGRFSGRQFSNSRSEMNVSTLELGDSALYLCASSSYSGPEYEKLFFGSGTQLSVL.

This clonotype was counted between two and nine times. The rearrangement joins TRBV12-3 or TRBV12-4 to TRBJ1-4; TRBD1 matches at 7 bases. This CDR3 has 13 amino acids. Trimming took 5 bases from V and 8 from J; bases not matched to a gene: 5. The CDR3 region is CASSLRGWEKLFF. The CDR3 coding sequence is TGTGCCAGCAGTCTCAGGGGGTGGGAAAAACTGTTTTTT.

This clonotype appeared many times. The chain combines TRBV12-3 or TRBV12-4 with TRBJ2-4; D not resolved. With 3 bases removed from V and 3 bases from J, the gap between germline ends came to 15 bases. The CDR3 spans 16 residues. CDR3 loop: CASSLKTLWSKNIQYF. The CDR3 nucleotides are TGTGCCAGCAGTTTGAAAACCCTATGGAGCAAAAACATTCAGTACTTC.

This clonotype was observed many times. The V call is TRBV27, the J call TRBJ2-5, with 10 bases lining up with TRBD1. V was clipped by 5 bases and J by 5 bases; unmatched bases: 11. The CDR3 has 16 residues. CDR1 is MNHEY and CDR2 is SMNVEV in the germline V gene (reference sequence). The CDR3 DNA sequence: TGTGCCAGCAGTCGGGGACAGGGGCCCCCGTTGGAGACCCAGTACTTC. This encodes CASSRGQGPPLETQYF.

There are many counts of this clonotype. The CDR3 loop is CASSSSAGEYGYTF. DNA of the CDR3: TGTGCCAGCAGCTCCAGCGCAGGGGAGTATGGCTACACCTTC. The rearrangement joins TRBV7-6 to TRBJ1-2, with D perhaps TRBD1 (6 bases). Germline CDR1 reads SGHVS; CDR2 reads FNYEAQ. The CDR3 extends over 14 amino acids. The V end was cut by 4 bases, the J end by 5 bases, with 14 bases between.

This clonotype was counted ten times or more. V usage is TRBV10-3 and J usage is TRBJ2-1; TRBD1 is a possible D gene (6 bases). The CDR3 consists of 16 residues. V was pared by 3 bases and J by 5 bases, with 17 bases between. The germline gives CDR1 ENHRY, CDR2 SYGVKD. The CDR3 DNA reads TGTGCCATCAGTGAATCAACAGGGAACACACACAATGAGCAGTTCTTC. Translation gives CAISESTGNTHNEQFF.

This clonotype was seen at least ten times. The CDR3, as DNA: TGCGCCAGCAGCCAAGATACAGGGAGGGATTCACCCCTCCACTTT. Residues: CASSQDTGRDSPLHF. The chain links TRBV4-3 to TRBJ1-6, with TRBD1 as a possible D gene (6 bases). Trimming pared 0 bases from V and 8 bases from J, leaving 11 bases between. Germline CDR1 is LGHNA and CDR2 is YSLEER. The length of the CDR3 is 15 residues.

This chain connects TRBV9 to TRBJ1-6; the D is unclear. V was cut by 0 bases and J by 3 bases, with 7 bases left in between. The CDR3 consists of 15 residues. Germline CDR1 and CDR2: SGDLS and YYNGEE. The CDR3 DNA reads as TGTGCCAGCAGCGTAGATGCCGACTATAATTCACCCCTCCACTTT. Protein product: CASSVDADYNSPLHF.

This clonotype was found many times. The V and J genes are TRBV5-1 and TRBJ1-1; no clear D. The V and J ends lost 0 bases and 5 bases respectively, with 11 bases between them. Looked up from germline, CDR1 is SGHRS and CDR2 is YFSETQ. The CDR3 loop spans 14 amino acids. The CDR3 reads CASSLGSSRTEAFF. CDR3 coding DNA: TGCGCCAGCAGCTTGGGATCAAGTCGGACTGAAGCTTTCTTT.

This sequence joins TRBV4-1 and TRBJ2-6; 7 bases match TRBD1. The V and J ends lost 2 bases and 0 bases, in that order; junction bases with no gene match: 7. Germline CDR1 MGHRA, CDR2 YSYEKL. This CDR3 is built from 18 residues. The CDR3 nucleotides are TGCGCCAGCAGCCAAATTAGGGGGCAATACTCTGGGGCCAACGTCCTGACTTTC. This translates into CASSQIRGQYSGANVLTF.

This clonotype came up many times. The V gene is TRBV28, the J gene TRBJ2-3, with D unclear. Germline V gene lookup returns CDR1 MDHEN and CDR2 SYDVKM. The CDR3 runs to 16 residues. V lost 3 bases and J 0 bases, leaving 13 bases between the germline ends. The CDR3 loop is CASSLTQTSSTDTQYF. For the CDR3, the DNA is TGTGCCAGCAGTTTGACGCAGACGTCTAGCACAGATACGCAGTATTTT.

This clonotype has only a few counts. CDR3 DNA sequence: TGTGCCAGTAGTATACCGGACACGAACTATGGCTACACCTTC. Encoded protein: CASSIPDTNYGYTF. This chain joins TRBV19 and TRBJ1-2, with a weak D call TRBD1 (5 bases). V was shortened by 2 bases and J by 2 bases, with 9 bases between the two germline ends. The V gene's germline CDR1 is LNHDA and CDR2 SQIVND (reference sequence). This CDR3 contains 14 residues.

This clonotype was observed many times. V usage is TRBV5-1 and J usage is TRBJ2-2, with no clear D. Trimming stripped 7 bases from V and 6 bases from J, with 10 bases between. The germline V gene has CDR1 SGHRS and CDR2 YFSETQ. The CDR3 is 12 residues long. CDR3 sequence (DNA): TGCGCCAGCGGACCCCTCCCCGGGGAGCTGTTTTTT. Translation: CASGPLPGELFF.

This clonotype was picked up a small number of times. The gene calls are TRBV28 and TRBJ2-5; possible D gene TRBD2, 6 bases. From germline, CDR1 is MDHEN and CDR2 SYDVKM. The CDR3 consists of 14 residues. The V gene lost 4 bases and the J gene lost 7 bases, with 16 bases spanning the gap. CDR3 sequence: CASSWTGVGGTQYF. The DNA of the CDR3 is TGTGCCAGCAGTTGGACGGGAGTTGGGGGGACCCAGTACTTC.

This clonotype was seen many times. V is TRBV20-1 and J is TRBJ2-2; TRBD2 matches at 9 bases. Trimming at V came to 3 bases and at J to 0 bases, leaving 8 bases not matched to a gene. This CDR3 region has 17 residues. The germline V gene has CDR1 DFQATT and CDR2 SNEGSKA (reference sequence). The CDR3 DNA reads TGCAGTGCTAGGGGCATTAGCGGGAGTGCGAACACCGGGGAGCTGTTTTTT. It encodes CSARGISGSANTGELFF.

For this clonotype: A much larger clone sits a single nucleotide away, making a read error possible. The gene calls are TRBV5-1 and TRBJ2-2, with 9 nucleotides matching TRBD1. The V and J ends lost 3 bases and 10 bases, in that order; junction bases with no gene match: 7. The germline CDR1 and CDR2 sequences are SGHRS and YFSETQ. The CDR3 runs 14 residues. CDR3 amino acids: CASSWGTGLMELFF. The CDR3 DNA reads TGCGCCAGCAGCTGGGGGACAGGGCTCATGGAGCTGTTTTTT.

This clonotype has only a few counts. This chain uses TRBV7-2 with TRBJ2-7, with 12 nucleotides matching TRBD2. Germline V CDR1 and CDR2: SGHTA, FQGNSA. CDR3 length: 17 amino acids. The ends lost 2 bases at V and 7 bases at J; junction bases unmatched: 12. The CDR3 bases are TGTGCCAGCAGCTTACCTTCTCTAGCGGGAGGGCCCGGAGAGCAGTACTTC. Protein product: CASSLPSLAGGPGEQYF. Supplemented by reference TRBV7-2 and TRBJ2-7, the full variable domain reads GAGVSQSPSNKVTEKGKDVELRCDPISGHTALYWYRQSLGQGLEFLIYFQGNSAPDKSGLPSDRFSAERTGGSVSTLTIQRTQQEDSAVYLCASSLPSLAGGPGEQYFGPGTRLTVT.

This clonotype was picked up a small number of times. The chain joins TRBV11-2 to TRBJ1-2, with no clear D. V lost 8 bases and J 2 bases, leaving 3 bases between the germline ends. The CDR3 length is 10 residues. CDR1 and CDR2 (germline): SGHAT, FQNNGV. The CDR3 here is CASGNYGYTF. The CDR3 DNA reads TGTGCCAGCGGAAACTATGGCTACACCTTC.

There are a few counts of this clonotype. The rearrangement uses TRBV2 and TRBJ1-1; 8 positions match TRBD1. Germline CDR1 is SNHLY and CDR2 is FYNNEI. J was trimmed by 0 bases and V by 6 bases; bases with no gene match: 3. This CDR3 contains 14 residues. CDR3 in amino acids: CASSGQGLNTEAFF. The CDR3 nucleotides are TGTGCCAGCAGCGGACAGGGCCTGAACACTGAAGCTTTCTTT.